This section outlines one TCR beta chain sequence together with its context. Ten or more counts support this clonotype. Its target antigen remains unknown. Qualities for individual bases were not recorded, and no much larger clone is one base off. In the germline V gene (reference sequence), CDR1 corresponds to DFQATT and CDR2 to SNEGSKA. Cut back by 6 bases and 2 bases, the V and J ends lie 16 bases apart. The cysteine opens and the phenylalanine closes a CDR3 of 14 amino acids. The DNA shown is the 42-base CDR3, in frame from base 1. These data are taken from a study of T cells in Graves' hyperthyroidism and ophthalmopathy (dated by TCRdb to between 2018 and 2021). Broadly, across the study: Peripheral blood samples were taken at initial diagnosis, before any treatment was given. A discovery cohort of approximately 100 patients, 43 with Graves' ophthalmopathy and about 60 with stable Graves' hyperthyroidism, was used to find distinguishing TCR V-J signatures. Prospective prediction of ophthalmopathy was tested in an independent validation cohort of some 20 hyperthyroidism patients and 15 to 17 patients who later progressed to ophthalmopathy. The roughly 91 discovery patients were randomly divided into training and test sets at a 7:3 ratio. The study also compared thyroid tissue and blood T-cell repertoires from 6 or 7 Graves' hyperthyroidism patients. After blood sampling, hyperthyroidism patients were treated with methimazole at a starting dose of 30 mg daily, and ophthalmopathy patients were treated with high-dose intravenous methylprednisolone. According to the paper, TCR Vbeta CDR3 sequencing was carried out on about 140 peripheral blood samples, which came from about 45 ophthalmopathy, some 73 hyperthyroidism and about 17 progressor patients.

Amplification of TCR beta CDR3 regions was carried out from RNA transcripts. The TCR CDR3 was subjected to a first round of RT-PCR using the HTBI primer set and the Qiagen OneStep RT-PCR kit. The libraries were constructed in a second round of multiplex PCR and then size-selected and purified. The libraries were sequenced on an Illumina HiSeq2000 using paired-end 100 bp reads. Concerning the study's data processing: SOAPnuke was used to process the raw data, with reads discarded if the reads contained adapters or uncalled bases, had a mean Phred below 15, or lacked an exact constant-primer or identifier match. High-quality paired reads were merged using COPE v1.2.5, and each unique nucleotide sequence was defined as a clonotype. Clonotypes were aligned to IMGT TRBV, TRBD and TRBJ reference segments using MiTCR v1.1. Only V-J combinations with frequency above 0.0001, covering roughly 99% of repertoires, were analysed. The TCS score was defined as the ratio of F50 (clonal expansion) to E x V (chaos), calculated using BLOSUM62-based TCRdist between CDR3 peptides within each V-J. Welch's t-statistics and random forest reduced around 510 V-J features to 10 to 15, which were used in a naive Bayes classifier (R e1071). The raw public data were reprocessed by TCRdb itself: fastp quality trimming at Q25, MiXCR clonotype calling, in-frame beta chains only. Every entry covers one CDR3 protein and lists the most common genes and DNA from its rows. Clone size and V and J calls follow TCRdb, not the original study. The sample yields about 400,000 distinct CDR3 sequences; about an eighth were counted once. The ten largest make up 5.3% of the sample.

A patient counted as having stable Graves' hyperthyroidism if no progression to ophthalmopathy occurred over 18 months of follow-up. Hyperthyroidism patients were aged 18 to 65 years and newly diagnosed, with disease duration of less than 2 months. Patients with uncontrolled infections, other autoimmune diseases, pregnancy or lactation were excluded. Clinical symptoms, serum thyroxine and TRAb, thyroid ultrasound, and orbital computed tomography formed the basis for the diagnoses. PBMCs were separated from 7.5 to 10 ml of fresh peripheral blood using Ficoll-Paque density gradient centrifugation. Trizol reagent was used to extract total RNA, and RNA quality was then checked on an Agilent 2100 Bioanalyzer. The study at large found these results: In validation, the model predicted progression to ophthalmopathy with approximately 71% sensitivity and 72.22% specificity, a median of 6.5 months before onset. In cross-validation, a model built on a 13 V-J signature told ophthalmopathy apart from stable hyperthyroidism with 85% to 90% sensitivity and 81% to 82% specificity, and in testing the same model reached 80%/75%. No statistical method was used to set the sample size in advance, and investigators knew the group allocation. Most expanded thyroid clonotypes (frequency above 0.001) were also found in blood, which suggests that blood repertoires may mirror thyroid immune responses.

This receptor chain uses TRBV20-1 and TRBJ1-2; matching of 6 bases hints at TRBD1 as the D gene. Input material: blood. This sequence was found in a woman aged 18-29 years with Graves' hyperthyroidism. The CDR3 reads CSAQTGGLNYGYTF. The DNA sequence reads TGCAGTGCCCAAACCGGGGGCCTGAACTATGGCTACACCTTC.